This record covers a single TCR beta chain. CD45RO-negative, CCR7-selected cells formed the naive CD8 fraction, which excluded terminally differentiated effector memory CD45RA+ cells. These data are taken from a study of shared clonotypes between healthy human individuals. The CDR3 spans 13 residues. Unmatched junction bases numbered 5, after V lost 8 bases and J lost 7 bases. Germline V lookup: CDR1 MNHEY, CDR2 SMNVEV (reference sequence). Assay used: immunoSEQ multiplex PCR; TCRdb lists only in-frame clones, some missing. In the table there are some 2 million clones, over 85% of which are singletons.

The specimen was naive CD8+ T cells sorted from blood. The gene calls are TRBV27 and TRBJ2-1; the match to TRBD2 covers 10 bases. This sequence was found in a young man in good health. For the CDR3, the DNA is TGTGCCAGCGGGCTAGCGGGGGTTAATGAGCAGTTCTTC. Its protein product is CASGLAGVNEQFF.